The clone carrying this T cell receptor (beta chain) has more than one count but fewer than ten. The entry originates in a study of T cells after yellow fever vaccination. This CDR3 has 13 amino acids. CDR1 MNHEY and CDR2 SVGAGI come from the germline V gene. The V end was cut by 4 bases, the J end by 6 bases, with 13 bases between. Each CDR3 protein is one row after TCRdb ran MiXCR on the 5' RACE reads. This sample yields hundreds of thousands of distinct CDR3 sequences, of which 9% to 15% are seen a single time; about 15% belongs to the top ten. The genes are TRBV6-5 and TRBJ2-7, with D perhaps matching TRBD2 (6 bases). The input for sequencing was PBMCs, taken on the day of the yellow fever booster vaccination. The sequence came from a man aged 25 to 45 who received the YFV17D yellow fever vaccine. The DNA of the CDR3 is TGTGCCAGCAGTTTCCGGGAGTCAGTCGAGCAGTACTTC. It translates to CASSFRESVEQYF.